This is a list of T cell receptor beta chains from one sample in a study of CD8+CD57+ T cells in acquired aplastic anemia. MiXCR, run by TCRdb on the reads, gives a single entry per CDR3 protein. Of 150,000 to 200,000 distinct CDR3 sequences in the sample, approximately 48% were seen once. The sequenced sample consisted of sorted CD4+, CD8+, or CD8+CD57+ T cells (not recorded which) from PBMCs. These receptors originate from a human donor with aplastic anemia. The CDR3 runs from the conserved cysteine through the conserved F or W. The D gene is left open where the match is weak. A clone size is listed for some rows: how often the clone was seen (once, few, many), or a class if it is expanded.

v_call	clone_size	j_call	d_call	cdr3_nt	cdr3_aa
TRBV7-2	.	TRBJ1-2	.	TGTGCCAGCAGCTCCATTGCCAGGGTGGATGGCTACACCTTC	CASSSIARVDGYTF
TRBV29-1	.	TRBJ2-5	TRBD1	TGCAGCGGTGGACAGGGGGCGCGAAGAGGAGAGACCCAGTACTTC	CSGGQGARRGETQYF
TRBV30	many	TRBJ2-7	TRBD1	TGTGCCTGCACGACAGGGCTCGAGCAGTACTTC	CACTTGLEQYF
TRBV11-1	many	TRBJ2-7	TRBD2	TGTGCCAGCAGCCCTCCCCGTAGCGGGAGGTTCTACGAGCAGTACTTC	CASSPPRSGRFYEQYF
TRBV30	.	TRBJ2-7	TRBD1	TGTGCCTTGACAGGGGCCCCCTACGAGCAGTACTTC	CALTGAPYEQYF
TRBV15	.	TRBJ2-7	TRBD1	TGTGCCACCAGCACCGACAGGGGGGTATACGAGCAGTACTTC	CATSTDRGVYEQYF
TRBV5-1	many	TRBJ1-2	.	TGCGCCAGCAGCTTACAGGGAGACGGCTACACCTTC	CASSLQGDGYTF
TRBV25-1	.	TRBJ1-3	TRBD1	TGTGCCAGCAGCCTAGGGACAGGGGAGTCGAACACCATATATTTT	CASSLGTGESNTIYF
TRBV5-4	.	TRBJ1-5	.	TGTGCCAGCAGCTTGGTTTCCCCAGGGGTCCAGCATTTT	CASSLVSPGVQHF
TRBV10-3	many	TRBJ2-1	.	TGTGCCATCAGTGAGAGGGACACAGCCTACAATGAGCAGTTCTTC	CAISERDTAYNEQFF
TRBV9	.	TRBJ2-7	.	TGTGCCAGCAGCCCACAGGGGGCGGGGGGCCGCTACGAGCAGTACTTC	CASSPQGAGGRYEQYF
TRBV27	many	TRBJ1-2	.	TGTGCCAGCAGACTCCAGGACTCCTATGGCTACACCTTC	CASRLQDSYGYTF
TRBV5-1	few	TRBJ1-1	.	TGCGCCAGCAGCTTGCAGGTGAAGAACACTGAAGCTTTCTTT	CASSLQVKNTEAFF
TRBV10-1	few	TRBJ1-2	.	TGCGCCAGTGCAGACAGCCTCTATGGCTACACCTTC	CASADSLYGYTF
TRBV10-3	few	TRBJ2-3	.	TGTGCCATCACCCGGGGGTCTAGCGAAGATACGCAGTATTTT	CAITRGSSEDTQYF
TRBV14	once	TRBJ2-5	.	TGTGCCAGCAGCCGACACGGTGGGGAGACCCAGTACTTC	CASSRHGGETQYF
TRBV20-1	few	TRBJ2-3	TRBD2	TGCAGTGCTAGAACTAGCGGGGGGGCAGATACGCAGTATTTT	CSARTSGGADTQYF
TRBV7-3	many	TRBJ2-7	.	TGTGCCAGCAGCTTGGGACGGACCTACGAGCAGTACTTC	CASSLGRTYEQYF
TRBV10-3	.	TRBJ2-7	TRBD1	TGTGCCACCGTGGGACAGGGGGAATCCTACGAGCAGTACTTC	CATVGQGESYEQYF
TRBV19	.	TRBJ1-2	.	TGTGCCACACAAAATATGGGCTATGGCTACACCTTC	CATQNMGYGYTF
TRBV6-1	many	TRBJ2-5	.	TGTGCCAGCAGGGACAGCAATGGGGCACGCAAAGAGACCCAGTACTTC	CASRDSNGARKETQYF
TRBV15	few	TRBJ1-4	.	TGTGCCACCAGCAGAGAAAGGAGAGAAAAACTGTTTTTT	CATSRERREKLFF
TRBV2	.	TRBJ1-1	.	TGTGCCAGCAGTGTAAGTCAGGGGATAGGGACTGAAGCTTTCTTT	CASSVSQGIGTEAFF
TRBV12-3/TRBV12-4	many	TRBJ1-1	.	TGTGCCAGCAGTTTGGGGCAGGGGTTGACTGAAGCTTTCTTT	CASSLGQGLTEAFF
TRBV24-1	.	TRBJ2-5	.	TGTGCCACCAGTGACTGGGACACCACGGGAGAGACCCAGTACTTC	CATSDWDTTGETQYF
TRBV6-1	.	TRBJ1-5	TRBD1	TGTGCCAGCAGTCGGACAGGCGACAATCAGCCCCAGCATTTT	CASSRTGDNQPQHF
TRBV6-1	many	TRBJ1-5	TRBD1	TGTGCCAGCAGGGGGACAGGGGGACAGCCCCAGCATTTT	CASRGTGGQPQHF
TRBV10-2	.	TRBJ2-1	TRBD1	TGCGCCAGCACGAGGACAGGGAGGTTAGGGCAGTTCTTC	CASTRTGRLGQFF
TRBV20-1	few	TRBJ1-5	TRBD1	TGCAGTGCTACCCGTGACAGGGGGCTTGGTCAGCCCCAGCATTTT	CSATRDRGLGQPQHF
TRBV14	many	TRBJ1-3	.	TGTGCCAGCAGCCGCCTAAGCTCTGGAAACACCATATATTTT	CASSRLSSGNTIYF
TRBV12-3/TRBV12-4	many	TRBJ2-7	.	TGTGCCAGCAGGGAACCGGGACCTAGAGGGGAGCAGTACTTC	CASREPGPRGEQYF
TRBV15	.	TRBJ2-7	.	TGTGCCACCAGCAGAGACCTGTCGGCGTACCACTTCGAGCAGTACTTC	CATSRDLSAYHFEQYF
TRBV19	.	TRBJ1-1	.	TGTGCCAGTAGTGGCAGCACTGAAGCTTTCTTT	CASSGSTEAFF
TRBV5-1	once	TRBJ2-7	.	TGCGCCAGCGGCTACGGGGGATCCGGGTACGAGCAGTACTTC	CASGYGGSGYEQYF
TRBV3-1	many	TRBJ1-2	TRBD1	TGTGCCAGTTCTTACAGGGGTGGCTACACCTTC	CASSYRGGYTF
TRBV5-1	many	TRBJ1-2	.	TGCGCCAGCAGCTTGGCGGACACCGTCTATGGCTACACCTTC	CASSLADTVYGYTF
TRBV2	.	TRBJ2-5	TRBD2	TGTGCCAGCAACACCCAGCGGGGGGGGCAAGAGACCCAGTACTTC	CASNTQRGGQETQYF
TRBV9	.	TRBJ2-7	.	TGTGCCAGCAGCGTAGATGGGGGGAGCTCCTACGAGCAGTACTTC	CASSVDGGSSYEQYF
TRBV9	few	TRBJ2-7	.	TGTGCCAGCAGCGTAGGGGGGACGGACCCTACCTACGAGCAGTACTTC	CASSVGGTDPTYEQYF
TRBV4-3	.	TRBJ2-1	.	TGCGCCAGCGGCGAAAGCGCTAGGAGAAATGAGCAGTTCTTC	CASGESARRNEQFF
TRBV5-1	many	TRBJ2-7	TRBD2	TGCGCCAGCAGCTTCCGGACTAGCGGGAGGTCAGGGGAGCAGTACTTC	CASSFRTSGRSGEQYF
TRBV2	.	TRBJ1-2	.	TGTGCCACCAGTGGTTGGGGAGAGGATGGCTACACCTTC	CATSGWGEDGYTF
TRBV2	.	TRBJ1-6	.	TGTGCCAGCACCGGCCGTCCGGATGATAATTCACCCCTCCACTTT	CASTGRPDDNSPLHF
TRBV12-3/TRBV12-4	once	TRBJ1-2	.	TGTGCCAGCAGTGCCGGTGGTAAGGGTAACTATGGCTACACCTTC	CASSAGGKGNYGYTF
TRBV7-9	.	TRBJ2-3	.	TGTGCCAGCAGCTTAGTGCAGGGTGCAGATACGCAGTATTTT	CASSLVQGADTQYF
TRBV24-1	.	TRBJ2-3	.	TGTGCCACCAGTGACCCCTCTAGCACAGATACGCAGTATTTT	CATSDPSSTDTQYF
TRBV7-8	.	TRBJ2-6	.	TGTGCCAGCAGGCAGGGGCCCGGGGCCAACGTCCTGACTTTC	CASRQGPGANVLTF
TRBV10-3	.	TRBJ1-5	.	TGTGCCATCAGTGAACCCGGGGGCAATCAGCCCCAGCATTTT	CAISEPGGNQPQHF
TRBV10-3	.	TRBJ1-1	.	TGTGCCATCGGGGGTCAGGGTGTGGGATACACTGAAGCTTTCTTT	CAIGGQGVGYTEAFF
TRBV20-1	.	TRBJ2-3	.	TGCAGTGTTGACGGGGAGGTCACAGATACGCAGTATTTT	CSVDGEVTDTQYF
TRBV4-2	many	TRBJ2-1	.	TGTGCCAGCACCCCATCATTCTCCGTAACAGGTAGCTCCTACAATGAGCAGTTCTTC	CASTPSFSVTGSSYNEQFF
TRBV15	few	TRBJ2-2	.	TGTGCCACCAGCAGAGGGCAAGTCACCGGGGAGCTGTTTTTT	CATSRGQVTGELFF
TRBV11-1	.	TRBJ2-2	TRBD2	TGTGCCAGCAGCTTAGGGAGCCCGCTAGCGGGGTTCACCGGGGAGCTGCTTTTT	CASSLGSPLAGFTGELLF
TRBV4-3	.	TRBJ2-3	.	TGCGCCAGCAGTACGGGAGCGAGTATCGATACGCTGTATTTT	CASSTGASIDTLYF
TRBV19	once	TRBJ1-4	.	TGTGCCAGTAGTATCGACGGGGAGAGTGAAAAACTGTTTTTT	CASSIDGESEKLFF
TRBV7-6	few	TRBJ1-3	.	TGTGCCAGCAGGGGTTATGGAAACACCATATATTTT	CASRGYGNTIYF
TRBV2	.	TRBJ1-1	.	TGTGCCGCCGCGGGACTCGAGGACACTGAAGCTTTCTTT	CAAAGLEDTEAFF